Following are 16 T cell receptor beta chains from one sample sequenced in a study of blood T cell repertoires in COVID-19. The repertoire was sequenced with immunoSEQ multiplex PCR; TCRdb's copy has only in-frame clones and lacks some. Of fewer than 140,000 clones detected, roughly 80% appear once; the ten largest clones hold 13% to 15%. Source material: peripheral blood. These receptors originate from a woman aged 55-75 years with acute or convalescent COVID-19.

The chain uses TRBV5-6 and TRBJ2-7; TRBD2 matches 7 bases. This CDR3 comprises 15 residues. With V trimmed by 4 bases and J by 0 bases, 7 bases remained unmatched. Germline CDR1 and CDR2: SGHDT and YYEEEE. The CDR3 protein is CASSAGDAFSYEQYF. CDR3 nucleotide sequence: TGTGCCAGCAGCGCGGGGGACGCTTTCTCCTACGAGCAGTACTTC.

This clone was seen a handful of times. The V call is TRBV10-2, the J call TRBJ1-2, with 11 bases lining up with TRBD1. In germline, CDR1 is WSHSY, CDR2 SAAADI. This CDR3 region has 16 residues. The V gene end was trimmed by 0 bases and the J gene end by 4 bases; junction bases not matched to a gene: 4. This CDR3 is CASSESRDRGSYGYTF. In DNA form, the CDR3 reads TGCGCCAGCAGTGAGTCCAGGGACAGGGGGTCCTATGGCTACACCTTC.

A single count supports this clone. The V gene is TRBV12-3 or TRBV12-4, the J gene TRBJ2-3; 8 nucleotides line up with TRBD2. V was clipped by 6 bases and J by 7 bases; unmatched bases: 3. The CDR3 consists of 12 residues. The CDR3 loop reads CASRVAGHTQYF. The CDR3 DNA is TGTGCCAGCAGAGTAGCGGGACATACGCAGTATTTT.

The rearrangement links TRBV24-1 to TRBJ2-7; 9 bases agree with TRBD2. There are 15 residues in the CDR3. From germline, CDR1 is KGHDR and CDR2 SFDVKD. J was trimmed by 6 bases and V by 3 bases; bases with no gene match: 8. The CDR3 loop reads CATSDRLAGTPEQYF. The CDR3 nucleotides read TGTGCCACCAGTGATAGGCTAGCGGGGACCCCCGAGCAGTACTTC.

The rearrangement links TRBV5-6 to TRBJ1-2; 7 bases agree with TRBD1. CDR1 and CDR2 from the germline V gene are SGHDT and YYEEEE. With V trimmed by 0 bases and J by 13 bases, 12 bases remained unmatched. The CDR3 consists of 14 residues. Here the CDR3 reads CASSLEDRVPSSTF. The CDR3 DNA is TGTGCCAGCAGCTTGGAAGACAGGGTTCCCTCTAGCACCTTC.

The V call is TRBV5-1, the J call TRBJ1-6, with 9 bases identical to TRBD1. V shed 1 base, J shed 9 bases, and the junction held 2 bases outside the gene matches. There are 14 residues in the CDR3. Per the germline V gene, CDR1 is SGHRS and CDR2 is YFSETQ. DNA for the CDR3: TGCGCCAGCAGCTTGACAGGGGGCACTTCACCCCTCCACTTT. This sequence encodes CASSLTGGTSPLHF.

This chain connects TRBV6-5 to TRBJ1-2; 10 bases are shared with TRBD1. CDR3 size: 15 residues. Per the germline V gene, CDR1 is MNHEY and CDR2 is SVGAGI. V lost 5 bases to trimming and J lost 3 bases; unmatched junction nucleotides: 6. The CDR3 DNA follows: TGTGCCAGCAGTCCCGGGACAGGGGAAGACTATGGCTACACCTTC. It yields the protein CASSPGTGEDYGYTF.

The chain is built from TRBV19 and TRBJ2-1; 9 nucleotides line up with TRBD2. CDR3 length equals 16 residues. Germline CDR1 is LNHDA and CDR2 is SQIVND (reference sequence). V shed 1 base and J 3 bases; nucleotides not matched to a gene: 4. This CDR3 is CASSIGSGGLYNEQFF. The CDR3 DNA reads TGTGCCAGTAGTATAGGGAGCGGGGGGCTCTACAATGAGCAGTTCTTC.

The gene calls are TRBV7-2 and TRBJ2-3; possibly TRBD1 for D (5 bases). This CDR3 region has 15 residues. Trimming removed 5 bases at V and 3 bases at J, with 15 bases between. Per the germline V gene, CDR1 is SGHTA and CDR2 is FQGNSA. Here the CDR3 DNA reads TGTGCCAGCAGCCCACGAAATTCAGGGACAGATACGCAGTATTTT. Residues: CASSPRNSGTDTQYF.

This chain joins TRBV10-3 and TRBJ1-2; 9 bases map to TRBD1. CDR1 and CDR2 (germline): ENHRY, SYGVKD. The CDR3 extends over 13 amino acids. V lost 9 bases, J lost 6 bases, and 8 bases stayed unmatched. CDR3 region: CAMRQGESDGYTF. The CDR3 nucleotides are TGTGCCATGAGACAGGGGGAATCCGATGGCTACACCTTC.

This clone was seen only once. The chain recombines TRBV9 with TRBJ2-3; maybe TRBD2 (5 bases). Germline CDR1 is SGDLS and CDR2 is YYNGEE. CDR3 length: 15 amino acids. V was pared by 4 bases and J by 1 base, with 13 bases between. The CDR3 DNA sequence: TGTGCCAGCAGCCCTGGGAGTCACCGCACAGATACGCAGTATTTT. Amino acid sequence: CASSPGSHRTDTQYF.

The V gene is TRBV3-1 (or the pseudogene TRBV3-2), the J gene TRBJ2-2, with 12 nucleotides matching TRBD2. The CDR3 is 17 amino acids. From germline, CDR1 is LGHDT and CDR2 YNNKEL (reference sequence). V lost 4 bases and J lost 4; bases outside the gene matches: 7. The CDR3 region is CASSPRTSGIGTGELFF. The CDR3 DNA sequence: TGTGCCAGCAGCCCTAGGACTAGCGGGATCGGCACCGGGGAGCTGTTTTTT.

This chain joins TRBV18 and TRBJ2-1; TRBD2 matches at 7 bases. Germline V gene sequence: CDR1 KGHSH, CDR2 LQKENI. Germline trimming cut 3 bases from V and 2 bases from J; bases unmatched to any gene: 4. The CDR3 extends over 15 amino acids. CDR3 loop: CASSPTGTTYNEQFF. The CDR3 coding sequence is TGTGCCAGCTCACCGACCGGGACTACCTACAATGAGCAGTTCTTC.

This chain uses TRBV5-1 with TRBJ1-5; weak D call: TRBD1 (6 bases). The CDR3 runs 15 residues. Germline assignment: CDR1 SGHRS and CDR2 YFSETQ. V gave up 4 bases and J gave up 7 bases, with 18 bases separating them. The CDR3 DNA reads TGCGCCAGCAGCCAAATTCCCGGGACATCGCAGCCCCAGCATTTT. This sequence encodes CASSQIPGTSQPQHF. Full variable domain (missing parts from reference TRBV5-1 and TRBJ1-5): KAGVTQTPRYLIKTRGQQVTLSCSPISGHRSVSWYQQTPGQGLQFLFEYFSETQRNKGNFPGRFSGRQFSNSRSEMNVSTLELGDSALYLCASSQIPGTSQPQHFGDGTRLSIL.

The chain couples TRBV5-1 to TRBJ2-7; no firm D call. The CDR3 runs to 13 residues. Germline V gene data show CDR1 as SGHRS and CDR2 as YFSETQ. V lost 0 bases and J 5 bases, leaving 9 bases between the germline ends. CDR3 sequence reads: CASSLAGANEQYF. The CDR3, as DNA: TGCGCCAGCAGCTTGGCCGGTGCGAACGAGCAGTACTTC.

The chain combines TRBV5-5 with TRBJ1-5, with D unclear. This CDR3 contains 15 residues. Trimming removed 0 bases at V and 0 bases at J, with 7 bases between. The germline gives CDR1 SGHKS, CDR2 YYEKEE (reference sequence). In nucleotides, the CDR3 is TGTGCCAGCAGCTTGGTTGCGGGTAGCAATCAGCCCCAGCATTTT. Its translation: CASSLVAGSNQPQHF.